This is a list of T cell receptor beta chains from one sample in a study of CD8 T cells in ankylosing spondylitis. From the 5' RACE reads, TCRdb called clonotypes with MiXCR, one entry per CDR3 protein. The sample carries fewer than 30,000 distinct CDR3 sequences, 2.5% recorded once. Sequenced material: blood, either unsorted or a sorted T cell fraction (not recorded which). Every receptor here comes from a female donor with ankylosing spondylitis or in good health (not recorded which). The CDR3 runs from the conserved cysteine through the conserved F or W. Each record gives: clone size, J gene, V gene, D gene, CDR3 protein, CDR3 DNA. D genes are given only for firm matches. A row's size may be missing; if present it is once, few, many or a size class.

>many|TRBJ1-3|TRBV9|.
CASSPDHVISGNTIYF
TGTGCCAGCAGCCCAGACCACGTCATATCTGGAAACACCATATATTTT
>many|TRBJ2-7|TRBV9|TRBD1
CASSVVGTGELSEQYF
TGTGCCAGCAGCGTAGTAGGAACAGGGGAACTTAGCGAGCAGTACTTC
>many|TRBJ2-7|TRBV9|.
CASSVEAGVSYEQYF
TGTGCCAGCAGCGTAGAGGCAGGGGTCTCCTACGAGCAGTACTTC
>many|TRBJ1-1|TRBV9|.
CASSVDAGVNTEAFF
TGTGCCAGCAGCGTAGACGCGGGGGTGAACACTGAAGCTTTCTTT
>many|TRBJ1-2|TRBV9|TRBD1
CASSVSDRANYGYTF
TGTGCCAGCAGCGTTTCTGACAGGGCTAACTATGGCTACACCTTC
>medium-sized|TRBJ2-3|TRBV9|TRBD2
CASSLREGSTDTQYF
TGTGCCAGCAGCTTGCGGGAGGGTTCCACAGATACGCAGTATTTT
>many|TRBJ2-7|TRBV9|.
CASSLTGTSREQYF
TGTGCCAGCAGTCTAACCGGGACGTCCCGCGAGCAGTACTTC
>many|TRBJ2-2|TRBV9|.
CASSVDAGAAGELFF
TGTGCCAGCAGCGTAGACGCGGGGGCAGCCGGGGAGCTGTTTTTT
>many|TRBJ2-7|TRBV9|TRBD2
CASSVASGPSYEQYF
TGTGCCAGCAGCGTAGCTAGCGGGCCCTCCTACGAGCAGTACTTC
>many|TRBJ1-1|TRBV9|.
CASSVGGANTEAFF
TGTGCCAGCAGCGTAGGGGGCGCGAACACTGAAGCTTTCTTT
>many|TRBJ2-2|TRBV9|.
CASSPRGEPGELFF
TGTGCCAGCAGCCCTCGCGGAGAACCCGGGGAGCTGTTTTTT
>many|TRBJ1-5|TRBV9|.
CASSVGMVEGQPQHF
TGTGCCAGCAGCGTAGGTATGGTGGAGGGTCAGCCCCAGCATTTT
>many|TRBJ2-1|TRBV21-1|.
CASSHGVRGPGNEQFF
TGTGCCAGCAGCCATGGGGTTAGGGGACCGGGTAATGAGCAGTTCTTC
>.|TRBJ1-4|TRBV9|TRBD1
CASSVEGGTGPEKLFF
TGTGCCAGCAGCGTAGAGGGGGGGACAGGGCCTGAAAAACTGTTTTTT
>many|TRBJ2-1|TRBV9|.
CASSEVLGAWNEQFF
TGTGCCAGCAGCGAGGTATTGGGAGCTTGGAATGAGCAGTTCTTC
>many|TRBJ2-3|TRBV9|.
CASNEAIPPDTQYF
TGTGCCAGCAACGAGGCGATCCCGCCAGATACGCAGTATTTT
>many|TRBJ1-1|TRBV9|.
CASSSGGVANTEAFF
TGTGCCAGCAGCTCGGGGGGCGTTGCGAACACTGAAGCTTTCTTT
>many|TRBJ2-2|TRBV9|.
CASSPLSSSGTGELFF
TGTGCCAGCAGCCCCCTATCGAGTTCGGGCACCGGGGAGCTGTTTTTT
>many|TRBJ2-3|TRBV9|.
CASSAMYGGTDTQYF
TGTGCCAGCAGCGCTATGTACGGGGGCACAGATACGCAGTATTTT
>many|TRBJ2-1|TRBV9|.
CASSVGQAPYNEQFF
TGTGCCAGCAGCGTAGGACAGGCCCCCTACAATGAGCAGTTCTTC
>many|TRBJ1-2|TRBV9|.
CASSGPAGASYGYTF
TGTGCCAGCAGCGGCCCGGCGGGGGCATCCTATGGCTACACCTTC
>many|TRBJ1-2|TRBV9|.
CASSVDPFPQDGYTF
TGTGCCAGCAGCGTAGACCCCTTCCCGCAGGACGGCTACACCTTC
>many|TRBJ1-1|TRBV9|.
CASSALGGGAAFF
TGTGCCAGCAGCGCCCTGGGAGGAGGCGCAGCTTTCTTT
>many|TRBJ2-2|TRBV9|.
CASSANQGSGELFF
TGTGCCAGCAGCGCGAATCAGGGGTCCGGGGAGCTGTTTTTT